Below, 32 T cell receptor beta chains from the same sample are listed, as sequenced in a study of cytomegalovirus exposure and HLA in healthy donors. Researchers ran the PCR with 60 Vbeta and 13 Jbeta primers. Clones were sequenced by immunoSEQ multiplex PCR, and TCRdb holds only the in-frame ones, with some missing. The sample contains 120,000 or so clones, 80% of which appear only once. The sample was PBMCs. Receptor source: a female donor in good health and CMV-seropositive.

This chain connects TRBV5-5 to TRBJ2-7, with a tentative D call TRBD1 (5 bases). The length of the CDR3 is 15 residues. The germline V gene has CDR1 SGHKS and CDR2 YYEKEE (reference sequence). V gave up 0 bases and J gave up 0 bases, with 10 bases separating them. The CDR3 region is CASSLGQGYSYEQYF. CDR3 nucleotides: TGTGCCAGCAGCTTGGGGCAGGGTTACTCCTACGAGCAGTACTTC.

Only a few counts were recorded for this clone. CDR3 DNA: TGTGCCAGCTCACCGGGCGTAGGCACTGAAGCTTTCTTT. Protein sequence: CASSPGVGTEAFF. The rearrangement joins TRBV18 to TRBJ1-1; no reliable D call. Trimming took off 3 bases at V and 4 bases at J, with 9 bases between the two ends. There are 13 residues in the CDR3. From germline, CDR1 is KGHSH and CDR2 LQKENI.

This chain joins TRBV28 and TRBJ1-5; D remains ambiguous. The germline gives CDR1 MDHEN, CDR2 SYDVKM. The germline V and J ends were trimmed by 4 bases and 5 bases, with 12 bases remaining between them. The CDR3 has 14 amino acids. The CDR3 spells CASSSGQDDQPQHF. CDR3 bases: TGTGCCAGCAGTTCTGGTCAGGATGATCAGCCCCAGCATTTT.

The chain has TRBV5-5 and TRBJ1-6; a weak D match, TRBD1 (6 bases). Trimming removed 7 bases at V and 4 bases at J, with 15 bases between. Germline V gene sequence: CDR1 SGHKS, CDR2 YYEKEE (reference sequence). The CDR3 covers 15 residues. Here the CDR3 reads CASVQGSGYNSPLHF. The CDR3 DNA is TGTGCCAGCGTCCAGGGGTCGGGATATAATTCACCCCTCCACTTT. Full variable domain (rest looked up from reference TRBV5-5 and TRBJ1-6): DAGVTQSPTHLIKTRGQQVTLRCSPISGHKSVSWYQQVLGQGPQFIFQYYEKEERGRGNFPDRFSARQFPNYSSELNVNALLLGDSALYLCASVQGSGYNSPLHFGNGTRLTVT.

V gene TRBV28 combines with J gene TRBJ2-5; D is unresolved. CDR1 MDHEN and CDR2 SYDVKM come from the germline V gene. The V end was cut by 2 bases, the J end by 2 bases, with 12 bases between. The CDR3 runs 15 residues. CDR3 coding DNA: TGTGCCAGCAGTTTAGATGCATTAGCTCAAGAGACCCAGTACTTC. This translates into CASSLDALAQETQYF.

V usage is TRBV10-3 and J usage is TRBJ2-5, with a possible D match to TRBD2 (5 bases). Trimming removed 0 bases at V and 5 bases at J, with 16 bases between. Germline V gives CDR1 ENHRY, CDR2 SYGVKD. The CDR3 contains 16 residues. CDR3 DNA sequence: TGTGCCATCAGTGAGTCGTTGGTAGCGAATCGGGAGACCCAGTACTTC. Its protein product is CAISESLVANRETQYF.

This CDR3 is CASSSRTGGGSPLHF. CDR3 in DNA: TGCGCCAGCAGTTCTCGGACAGGGGGAGGATCACCCCTCCACTTT. The V and J genes are TRBV5-1 and TRBJ1-6; 10 nucleotides match TRBD1. Germline values: CDR1 SGHRS, CDR2 YFSETQ. The CDR3 totals 15 residues. V lost 5 bases to trimming and J lost 10 bases; unmatched junction nucleotides: 9.

The chain recombines TRBV30 with TRBJ1-6, with D possibly being TRBD1 (6 bases). Germline CDR1 reads GTSNPN; CDR2 reads SVGIG (reference sequence). Between the trimmed V and J ends, which lost 2 bases and 8 bases, there was a span of 13 bases. The CDR3 length is 14 residues. The CDR3, as DNA: TGTGCCTGGAGTCCCGACGGGACATATTCACCCCTCCACTTT. It yields the protein CAWSPDGTYSPLHF. The entire variable domain, with the rest obtained from reference TRBV30 and TRBJ1-6, is as follows: SQTIHQWPATLVQPVGSPLSLECTVEGTSNPNLYWYRQAAGRGLQLLFYSVGIGQISSEVPQNLSASRPQDRQFILSSKKLLLSDSGFYLCAWSPDGTYSPLHFGNGTRLTVT.

CDR3 in amino acids: CASSQGQGSYEQYF. The DNA of the CDR3 is TGTGCCAGCTCCCAGGGACAGGGGTCCTACGAGCAGTACTTC. The J gene is TRBJ2-7, the V gene TRBV18; 10 bases match TRBD1. The CDR3 consists of 14 residues. The V gene end was trimmed by 6 bases and the J gene end by 1 base; junction bases not matched to a gene: 3. Germline assignment: CDR1 KGHSH and CDR2 LQKENI.

This chain connects TRBV6-1 to TRBJ2-5; 10 bases agree with TRBD1. The end of the DNA is better explained by TRBJ2-7, so the J call may be wrong. The V gene's germline CDR1 is MNHNS and CDR2 SASEGT. CDR3 length: 16 amino acids. CDR3 loop: CASSERGGQGQYEQYF. Here the CDR3 DNA reads TGTGCCAGCAGTGAAAGAGGGGGACAGGGGCAATACGAGCAGTACTTC.

The chain recombines TRBV7-3 with TRBJ2-1; a possible D gene is TRBD2 (6 bases). Germline CDR1 reads SGHTA; CDR2 reads FQGTGA. The CDR3 sequence is 14 residues long. Between the trimmed V and J ends, which lost 2 bases and 3 bases, there was a span of 8 bases. As DNA, the CDR3 is TGTGCCAGCAGCTTAGTGGGGGGCTACAATGAGCAGTTCTTC. Translation gives CASSLVGGYNEQFF. Looking up the rest from reference TRBV7-3 and TRBJ2-1 gives the full variable domain: GAGVSQTPSNKVTEKGKYVELRCDPISGHTALYWYRQSLGQGPEFLIYFQGTGAADDSGLPNDRFFAVRPEGSVSTLKIQRTERGDSAVYLCASSLVGGYNEQFFGPGTRLTVL.

V is TRBV5-1 and J is TRBJ2-3; weak D call: TRBD2 (5 bases). V was clipped by 4 bases and J by 0 bases, with 9 bases between them. The CDR3 totals 14 residues. Germline lookup yields CDR1 SGHRS and CDR2 YFSETQ. The CDR3 spells CASSRRTSTDTQYF. The CDR3 nucleotides are TGCGCCAGCAGCCGCAGGACTAGCACAGATACGCAGTATTTT.

The chain is built from TRBV6-1 and TRBJ2-7; TRBD2 is a possible D gene (5 bases). This CDR3 spans 14 amino acids. CDR1 and CDR2 (germline): MNHNS, SASEGT. The germline V and J ends were trimmed by 6 bases and 2 bases, with 14 bases remaining between them. DNA for the CDR3: TGTGCCAGCAGGACGCTAGGACTGGCCTACGAGCAGTACTTC. It codes for CASRTLGLAYEQYF.

V usage is TRBV30 and J usage is TRBJ1-2; D is possibly TRBD1 (6 bases). Germline assignment: CDR1 GTSNPN and CDR2 SVGIG (reference sequence). The CDR3 has 13 residues. The V and J ends lost 5 bases and 3 bases respectively, with 13 bases between them. The CDR3 region has the DNA TGTGCCTGGTCGCAGGGGAAAGACTATGGCTACACCTTC. As protein: CAWSQGKDYGYTF.

The chain recombines TRBV9 with TRBJ2-1; 7 bases line up with TRBD1. Per germline, CDR1 SGDLS and CDR2 YYNGEE. The CDR3 spans 15 residues. V trimming: 0 bases; J trimming: 0 bases; junction bases outside the gene matches: 0. The CDR3 is CASSVGQGSYNEQFF. The CDR3, as DNA: TGTGCCAGCAGCGTAGGACAGGGCTCCTACAATGAGCAGTTCTTC. Drawing the rest from reference TRBV9 and TRBJ2-1, the complete variable domain is DSGVTQTPKHLITATGQRVTLRCSPRSGDLSVYWYQQSLDQGLQFLIQYYNGEERAKGNILERFSAQQFPDLHSELNLSSLELGDSALYFCASSVGQGSYNEQFFGPGTRLTVL.

This clone was counted a few times. The gene calls are TRBV28 and TRBJ2-7; D gene unclear. The CDR3 is made up of 12 amino acids. Deletions cut 2 bases from V and 4 bases from J, with 6 bases between. From germline, CDR1 is MDHEN and CDR2 SYDVKM. Here the CDR3 reads CASSLGRYEQYF. The CDR3 DNA sequence: TGTGCCAGCAGTTTAGGCAGGTACGAGCAGTACTTC. Drawing the rest from reference TRBV28 and TRBJ2-7, the complete variable domain is DVKVTQSSRYLVKRTGEKVFLECVQDMDHENMFWYRQDPGLGLRLIYFSYDVKMKEKGDIPEGYSVSREKKERFSLILESASTNQTSMYLCASSLGRYEQYFGPGTRLTVT.

The V and J genes are TRBV2 and TRBJ1-4; 9 nucleotides match TRBD1. Germline CDR1 reads SNHLY; CDR2 reads FYNNEI. V was clipped by 5 bases and J by 6 bases; unmatched bases: 4. The CDR3 is 14 residues long. Written as DNA, the CDR3 is TGTGCCAGCAGTCGGACAGGGGCGGATGAAAAACTGTTTTTT. Translating it yields CASSRTGADEKLFF.

This chain joins TRBV6-5 and TRBJ1-1, with 7 bases matching TRBD1. The CDR3 is made up of 14 amino acids. Trimming cost V 2 bases and J 3 bases; bases outside gene matches: 3. Germline lookup yields CDR1 MNHEY and CDR2 SVGAGI. The DNA of the CDR3 is TGTGCCAGCAGTTACGACAGGGCATACACTGAAGCTTTCTTT. This codes for CASSYDRAYTEAFF.

In its sample, this clone was seen a few times. J is TRBJ1-5 and V is TRBV5-8, with 7 bases matching TRBD1. The junction had 14 bases not matched to a gene; V was cut back by 2 bases and J by 0 bases. Looked up from germline, CDR1 is SGHTS and CDR2 is YDEGEE. This CDR3 is built from 19 residues. CDR3 DNA: TGTGCCAGCAGCTTCGCCCTATTAGGGGACAGTTATAGCAATCAGCCCCAGCATTTT. It codes for CASSFALLGDSYSNQPQHF.

The chain combines TRBV15 with TRBJ2-7; TRBD1 might be the D (5 bases). The CDR3 spans 14 residues. Per the germline V gene, CDR1 is LNHNV and CDR2 is YYDKDF (reference sequence). Deletions cut 0 bases from V and 3 bases from J, with 9 bases between. The CDR3: CATSRDQGGYEQYF. The CDR3 coding sequence is TGTGCCACCAGCAGAGATCAGGGCGGCTACGAGCAGTACTTC.

This rearrangement joins TRBV20-1 to TRBJ1-4, with TRBD1 as a possible D gene (5 bases). The CDR3 contains 11 residues. Germline values: CDR1 DFQATT, CDR2 SNEGSKA (reference sequence). Trimming cost V 3 bases and J 12 bases, with 11 bases left between them. In DNA form, the CDR3 reads TGCAGTGCTAGGGCAGGGAACCAACTGTTTTTT. This gives the protein CSARAGNQLFF.

This clone has only a few counts. The gene calls are TRBV6-1 and TRBJ1-5, with no clear D. V lost 6 bases and J lost 0, with 12 bases in between. The CDR3 length is 15 residues. Germline CDR1 is MNHNS and CDR2 is SASEGT. The CDR3 bases are TGTGCCAGCAGATACGCGGGTCATAGCAATCAGCCCCAGCATTTT. Its protein product is CASRYAGHSNQPQHF.

This chain connects TRBV4-1 to TRBJ2-5; TRBD2 matches 12 bases. CDR3 length equals 16 residues. V lost 4 bases, J lost 6 bases, and 9 bases stayed unmatched. Germline V gives CDR1 MGHRA, CDR2 YSYEKL. The CDR3 DNA reads TGCGCCAGCAGCCCCCCTAGCGGGGGGGCCGGGAAGACCCAGTACTTC. As protein: CASSPPSGGAGKTQYF.

The J gene is TRBJ2-5, the V gene TRBV7-2, with 9 positions matching TRBD1. Per germline, CDR1 SGHTA and CDR2 FQGNSA. After removal of 5 bases from V and 7 bases from J, the junction contained 8 bases not matched to a gene. The CDR3 length is 14 residues. CDR3 region: CASSALQGAGTQYF. CDR3 coding DNA: TGTGCCAGCAGCGCCTTACAGGGGGCCGGGACCCAGTACTTC.

The chain employs TRBV2 and TRBJ2-1, with D perhaps matching TRBD2 (6 bases). Germline CDR1 and CDR2: SNHLY and FYNNEI. The germline V and J ends were trimmed by 6 bases and 5 bases, with 14 bases remaining between them. The CDR3 runs 14 residues. The DNA for the CDR3 is TGTGCCAGCAGGAGGGACGGGGGAGACAATGAGCAGTTCTTC. Translated, it gives CASRRDGGDNEQFF.

The gene calls are TRBV15 and TRBJ1-2; no definite D call. This CDR3 has 16 amino acids. CDR1 is LNHNV and CDR2 is YYDKDF in the germline V gene (reference sequence). The germline V and J ends were trimmed by 0 bases and 0 bases, with 11 bases remaining between them. CDR3 DNA sequence: TGTGCCACCAGCAGAGATTTACTGGGAGCTAACTATGGCTACACCTTC. Its protein product is CATSRDLLGANYGYTF.

The chain employs TRBV7-3 and TRBJ1-2; perhaps TRBD1 as D (6 bases). This CDR3 contains 15 residues. V shed 4 bases and J shed 8 bases, with 20 bases lying between them. CDR1 SGHTA and CDR2 FQGTGA come from the germline V gene. The CDR3 DNA follows: TGTGCCAGCAGCTCCATGGGGGCAGGGGTAGAAGGCTACACCTTC. Its translation is CASSSMGAGVEGYTF.

The sample holds one count of this clone. The chain couples TRBV5-4 to TRBJ2-2; TRBD2 is a possible D gene (7 bases). Per the germline V gene, CDR1 is SGHNT and CDR2 is YYREEE (reference sequence). The V and J ends lost 4 bases and 0 bases respectively, with 13 bases between them. The CDR3 extends over 16 amino acids. The CDR3 DNA sequence: TGTGCCAGCAGCCCCTTAGGGGGGGCGAACACCGGGGAGCTGTTTTTT. Translated, it gives CASSPLGGANTGELFF.

The chain carries TRBV28 and TRBJ2-7, with 10 bases that match TRBD2. Unmatched junction bases numbered 9, after V lost 5 bases and J lost 5 bases. There are 15 residues in the CDR3. The V gene's germline CDR1 is MDHEN and CDR2 SYDVKM. The CDR3 here is CASSTHSGGMDEQYF. CDR3 bases: TGTGCCAGCAGTACCCATAGCGGGGGGATGGACGAGCAGTACTTC.

This clone has just a few counts. The V and J genes are TRBV27 and TRBJ2-1, with D maybe TRBD1 (6 bases). Looked up from germline, CDR1 is MNHEY and CDR2 is SMNVEV (reference sequence). The CDR3 length is 18 residues. The V end lost 3 bases, the J end lost 7 bases, and 25 bases lay between the germline ends. CDR3 sequence: CASSFAGAGQYILNEQFF. As DNA, the CDR3 is TGTGCCAGCAGTTTCGCTGGGGCCGGACAGTATATCCTTAATGAGCAGTTCTTC.

This rearrangement joins TRBV6-1 to TRBJ1-3; tentative D call: TRBD1 (6 bases). V lost 8 bases to trimming and J lost 4 bases, with 12 bases between them. The CDR3 has 13 residues. The germline CDR1 and CDR2 sequences are MNHNS and SASEGT. CDR3 residues: CASVTGTGNTIYF. In DNA form, the CDR3 reads TGTGCCAGCGTCACAGGGACCGGAAACACCATATATTTT.

V is TRBV15 and J is TRBJ1-1; 8 bases are shared with TRBD1. The CDR3 runs 14 residues. V trimming: 6 bases; J trimming: 5 bases; junction bases outside the gene matches: 8. The germline gives CDR1 LNHNV, CDR2 YYDKDF (reference sequence). The CDR3 loop is CATSNDRGGTEAFF. In nucleotides, the CDR3 is TGTGCCACCAGTAATGACAGGGGTGGAACTGAAGCTTTCTTT. Full variable domain (rest looked up from reference TRBV15 and TRBJ1-1): DAMVIQNPRYQVTQFGKPVTLSCSQTLNHNVMYWYQQKSSQAPKLLFHYYDKDFNNEADTPDNFQSRRPNTSFCFLDIRSPGLGDTAMYLCATSNDRGGTEAFFGQGTRLTVV.